These 9 T cell receptor beta chains originate from one sample sequenced in a study of Ad26.COV2.S vaccination and SARS-CoV-2 variants. Here immunoSEQ multiplex PCR was the method, and the copy in TCRdb shows in-frame clones only, minus some. The sample has around 450,000 clones; 88% are singletons. Treatment in this sample: roughly 20 received Ad26.COV2.S at low or high dose, single or two shots; a few received placebo; per-sample allocation not given. Sampling occurred on day 63 after the first vaccine or placebo injection. The source was peripheral blood, collected in a trial of Ad26.COV2.S vaccine versus placebo. These receptors originate from a person aged 18-65 years who received the Ad26.COV2.S COVID-19 vaccine or a placebo.

The V call is TRBV19, the J call TRBJ2-3; 10 positions match TRBD2. The CDR3 spans 18 residues. J was trimmed by 3 bases and V by 2 bases; bases with no gene match: 11. CDR1 is LNHDA and CDR2 is SQIVND in the germline V gene (reference sequence). The CDR3 here is CASSIITSGDMGTDTQYF. CDR3 DNA sequence: TGTGCCAGTAGTATAATTACTAGCGGGGATATGGGGACAGATACGCAGTATTTT.

The genes are TRBV5-1 and TRBJ2-7; 13 nucleotides match TRBD2. V shed 3 bases and J 5 bases; nucleotides not matched to a gene: 5. This CDR3 comprises 15 residues. The germline gives CDR1 SGHRS, CDR2 YFSETQ. CDR3 DNA: TGCGCCAGCAGCTGGGGACTAGCGGGGTGGAACGAGCAGTACTTC. Translation: CASSWGLAGWNEQYF.

The chain combines TRBV12-3 or TRBV12-4 with TRBJ1-1, with 8 bases matching TRBD1. The ends lost 5 bases at V and 1 base at J; junction bases unmatched: 0. The CDR3 has 13 residues. CDR3 loop: CASSTGGNTEAFF. The CDR3 nucleotides read TGTGCCAGCAGTACAGGGGGGAACACTGAAGCTTTCTTT.

The V and J genes are TRBV7-2 and TRBJ2-7; 9 nucleotides match TRBD1. J gave up 6 bases and V 3 bases, and 6 bases lay outside the gene matches. From germline, CDR1 is SGHTA and CDR2 FQGNSA. The CDR3 runs to 14 residues. The CDR3 nucleotides read TGTGCCAGCAGCTTGGGGACAGGGTCGCTCGAGCAGTACTTC. Encoded protein: CASSLGTGSLEQYF. The complete variable domain, with remaining parts taken from reference TRBV7-2 and TRBJ2-7, reads GAGVSQSPSNKVTEKGKDVELRCDPISGHTALYWYRQSLGQGLEFLIYFQGNSAPDKSGLPSDRFSAERTGGSVSTLTIQRTQQEDSAVYLCASSLGTGSLEQYFGPGTRLTVT.

The chain joins TRBV6-2 or TRBV6-3 to TRBJ1-5, with TRBD1 identical over 8 bases. Germline V gives CDR1 MNHEY, CDR2 SVGEGT. This CDR3 spans 16 amino acids. The V and J ends lost 5 bases and 5 bases, in that order; junction bases with no gene match: 11. In nucleotides, the CDR3 is TGTGCCAGCAGTACCCTGGACAGGGTTCAAGATCAGCCCCAGCATTTT. As protein: CASSTLDRVQDQPQHF.

The V gene is TRBV27, the J gene TRBJ2-7; 8 nucleotides line up with TRBD2. Germline trimming cut 2 bases from V and 0 bases from J; bases unmatched to any gene: 0. Per germline, CDR1 MNHEY and CDR2 SMNVEV (reference sequence). The length of the CDR3 is 14 residues. The CDR3: CASSLLAGSYEQYF. CDR3 sequence (DNA): TGTGCCAGCAGTTTACTAGCGGGCTCCTACGAGCAGTACTTC.

CDR3 DNA: TGTGCCACCCGGGTTTTCGGCACAGATACGCAGTATTTT. Protein: CATRVFGTDTQYF. The chain has TRBV15 and TRBJ2-3, with D hard to call. Germline loops: CDR1 LNHNV, CDR2 YYDKDF (reference sequence). V dropped 8 bases and J dropped 1 base, with 10 bases sitting between them. CDR3 length: 13 amino acids.

The genes are TRBV5-6 and TRBJ2-5, with no clear D. CDR1 and CDR2 from the germline V gene are SGHDT and YYEEEE. This CDR3 contains 13 residues. V gave up 2 bases and J gave up 4 bases, with 9 bases separating them. CDR3 amino acids: CASSFHPGETQYF. Here the CDR3 DNA reads TGTGCCAGCAGCTTTCATCCAGGAGAGACCCAGTACTTC.

V is TRBV7-2 and J is TRBJ2-7, with a weak D call TRBD2 (5 bases). This CDR3 is 15 amino acids long. Looked up from germline, CDR1 is SGHTA and CDR2 is FQGNSA. V shed 4 bases and J shed 7 bases, with 20 bases lying between them. CDR3 nucleotide sequence: TGTGCCAGCAGCTCTCTCCCGGGTCTGTCGGGAGAGCAGTACTTC. Encoded protein: CASSSLPGLSGEQYF.